The T cell receptor beta chain under discussion was sequenced for a study of blood T cell repertoires in COVID-19. Study at large: Acute and convalescent COVID-19 specimens originated in the United States, Italy and Spain. T cells, B-cell-depleted T cells, or PBMCs supplied cDNA or gDNA.

TCRdb's table, derived via immunoSEQ multiplex PCR, lists solely in-frame clones and lacks some. The data contain about 320,000 clones, more than 90% of them singletons. Participant age was roughly 18 to 100 years, and participants resided in 20 to 30 US areas. Cohorts were based on clinical histories the participants reported. This sequence originates from a man aged 55 to 70 who had recovered from COVID-19. The specimen was PBMCs or T cells enriched from blood (not recorded which).

This chain's CDR3 is CASSKDSRQRMGDRNTEAFF. The CDR3 DNA sequence: TGTGCCAGCAGCAAAGATTCGAGACAGCGCATGGGGGACAGAAACACTGAAGCTTTCTTT. The rearrangement links TRBV21-1 to TRBJ1-1; the table gives TRBD1 as D, unverified against the DNA. TRBV21-1 is labeled a pseudogene. The CDR3 extends over 20 amino acids.